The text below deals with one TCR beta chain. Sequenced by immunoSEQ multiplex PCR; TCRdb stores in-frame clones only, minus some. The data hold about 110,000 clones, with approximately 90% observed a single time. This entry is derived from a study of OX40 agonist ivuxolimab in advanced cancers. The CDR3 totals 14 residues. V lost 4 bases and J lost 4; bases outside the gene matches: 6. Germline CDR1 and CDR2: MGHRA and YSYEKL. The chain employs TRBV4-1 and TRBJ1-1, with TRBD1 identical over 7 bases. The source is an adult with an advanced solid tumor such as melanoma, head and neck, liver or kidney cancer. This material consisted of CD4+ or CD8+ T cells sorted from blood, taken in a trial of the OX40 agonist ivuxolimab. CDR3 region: CASSPPTGLTEAFF. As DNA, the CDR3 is TGCGCCAGCAGCCCCCCGACAGGGCTCACTGAAGCTTTCTTT.